A few counts support the clone carrying this TCR beta chain. This sample stems from a study of T-cell memory formation after mild COVID-19. MiXCR was run by TCRdb on the 5' RACE reads, yielding one entry per CDR3 protein. In the table there are fewer than 650,000 distinct CDR3 sequences, roughly 17% of which are singletons. The V gene's germline CDR1 is ENHRY and CDR2 SYGVKD. J lost 5 bases, V lost 2 bases, and 7 bases had no gene match. The CDR3 extends over 15 amino acids. The sample consisted of PBMCs or a T cell subset sorted from them (not recorded which). The sequence was obtained from an adult woman who had mild COVID-19 (a few samples of this study predate the infection). Cell type and time point are not known. The chain links TRBV10-3 to TRBJ1-1, with 8 bases matching TRBD1. CDR3 in DNA: TGTGCCATCAGTGAGACTACAGGGGGTAGGACTGAAGCTTTCTTT. Residues: CAISETTGGRTEAFF.